Included here is one TCR beta chain sequence, with context. Its antigen is as yet unknown. The protocol was immunoSEQ multiplex PCR, while the TCRdb copy is restricted to in-frame clones and leaves out a portion. The sample has some 2,400,000 clones, 90% to 97% seen once; the top ten hold approximately 0.13%. The data were taken from a study of shared clonotypes between healthy human individuals. As for the study in general: Each donor's CD4 naive and CD4 memory cells filled three plates apiece, CD8 naive two, and CD8 memory one.

Whole-study results and caveats: It was expected that sequencing depth would affect clonotype sharing among donors. A reduction in generation probabilities was seen for non-shared clonotypes relative to those shared by all four donors.

The germline gives CDR1 SGHNT, CDR2 YYREEE (reference sequence). The trim removed 5 bases at V and 2 bases at J, leaving 2 bases unmatched. The CDR3 is 13 residues long. The chain couples TRBV5-4 to TRBJ2-7, with 9 positions matching TRBD1. Material: naive CD4+ T cells sorted from blood. Stated subset: CD45RA+ positively selected. This receptor was identified in a man aged 18 to 35 in good health. The CDR3, as DNA: TGTGCCAGCAGTGGGACAGGGCCCTACGAGCAGTACTTC. It codes for CASSGTGPYEQYF.